One sample yielded the 26 T cell receptor beta chains listed below, sequenced in a study of response to subunit inactivated influenza vaccine. TCRdb recomputed calls from the RT-PCR reads with MiXCR, one row per CDR3 protein. The profile shows about 540,000 distinct CDR3 sequences, 20% to 25% of them singletons. The same sample was also studied in work on T cells expressing NK-cell markers. That paper adds: The TCR beta cDNA came from 5'RACE template switching with UMIs.

The sample in question was CD4+ T cells sorted from PBMCs, obtained 11 to 12 days after vaccination. These receptors came from a man between 45 and 60 years old who received an inactivated influenza vaccine.

This clonotype turned up a few times. The chain employs TRBV3-1 and TRBJ1-4, with a weak D call TRBD1 (6 bases). The CDR3 length is 14 residues. Germline V gene sequence: CDR1 LGHDT, CDR2 YNNKEL (reference sequence). Trimming pared 4 bases from V and 5 bases from J, leaving 11 bases between. CDR3 DNA sequence: TGTGCCAGCAGCCGCACAGGGAACAATGAAAAACTGTTTTTT. This translates into CASSRTGNNEKLFF.

This clonotype has just a few counts. The J gene is TRBJ2-7, the V gene TRBV3-1; TRBD2 might be the D (6 bases). This CDR3 has 15 amino acids. Trimming pared 4 bases from V and 3 bases from J, leaving 16 bases between. CDR1 and CDR2 from the germline V gene are LGHDT and YNNKEL (reference sequence). CDR3 in amino acids: CASSPQRVQNYEQYF. In nucleotides, the CDR3 is TGTGCCAGCAGCCCTCAGCGGGTCCAGAACTACGAGCAGTACTTC.

This clonotype occurred a few times. The V gene is TRBV20-1, the J gene TRBJ2-5, with unresolved D. V shed 6 bases and J shed 2 bases, with 7 bases lying between them. Per the germline V gene, CDR1 is DFQATT and CDR2 is SNEGSKA (reference sequence). The CDR3 length is 11 residues. CDR3 bases: TGCAGTGCAGATCGGCAAGAGACCCAGTACTTC. This gives the protein CSADRQETQYF.

V and J are TRBV7-7 and TRBJ2-5; D is unresolved. Trimming pared 5 bases from V and 0 bases from J, leaving 19 bases between. The V gene's germline CDR1 is SSHAT and CDR2 FNYEAQ (reference sequence). CDR3 length: 17 amino acids. CDR3 loop: CASSRTYGAQYQETQYF. CDR3 coding DNA: TGTGCCAGCAGCCGTACATACGGAGCTCAGTACCAAGAGACCCAGTACTTC.

About this clonotype: Since a much larger clone is just one base distant, this may be a read error. The chain uses TRBV5-1 and TRBJ2-1; no clear D. The V gene's germline CDR1 is SGHRS and CDR2 YFSETQ. CDR3 length equals 15 residues. CDR3 sequence: CASSLDRSSYKEQFF. The CDR3 region has the DNA TGCGCCAGCAGCTTGGACCGGAGCTCCTACAAGGAGCAGTTCTTC. Full variable domain (rest looked up from reference TRBV5-1 and TRBJ2-1): KAGVTQTPRYLIKTRGQQVTLSCSPISGHRSVSWYQQTPGQGLQFLFEYFSETQRNKGNFPGRFSGRQFSNSRSEMNVSTLELGDSALYLCASSLDRSSYKEQFFGPGTRLTVL.

This chain connects TRBV11-3 to TRBJ2-5; TRBD1 aligns across 9 bases. This CDR3 contains 16 residues. Germline V gene lookup returns CDR1 SGHNT and CDR2 YENEEA. The V segment lost 2 bases and the J segment 4 bases; nucleotides outside the gene matches: 8. For the CDR3, the DNA is TGTGCCAGCAGCTTACCTAGGGACAGGGCGTCAGAGACCCAGTACTTC. It is translated as CASSLPRDRASETQYF.

V and J are TRBV12-3 or TRBV12-4 and TRBJ2-1; D is possibly TRBD1 (5 bases). V was pared by 3 bases and J by 6 bases, with 12 bases between. The CDR3 covers 14 residues. CDR3 region: CASSFRQGFNEQFF. The CDR3 bases are TGTGCCAGCAGTTTCCGGCAGGGATTCAATGAGCAGTTCTTC.

This clonotype was seen at least ten times. The chain joins TRBV20-1 to TRBJ2-7, with a weak D call TRBD2 (6 bases). CDR1 and CDR2 from the germline V gene are DFQATT and SNEGSKA (reference sequence). Trimming shortened V by 0 bases and J by 5 bases, and 14 bases separated the two germline ends. This CDR3 spans 14 amino acids. This CDR3 is CSARDKEGINEQYF. CDR3 nucleotides: TGCAGTGCTAGAGATAAGGAGGGCATCAACGAGCAGTACTTC.

This clonotype was seen a few times. This chain links TRBV6-1 with TRBJ2-3, with TRBD2 matching 13 bases. J was trimmed by 11 bases and V by 3 bases; bases with no gene match: 2. Germline CDR1 reads MNHNS; CDR2 reads SASEGT. This CDR3 is 13 amino acids long. The CDR3 DNA reads as TGTGCCAGCAGTGACCGGACTAGCGGGGGGCAGTATTTT. It encodes CASSDRTSGGQYF.

This chain links TRBV29-1 with TRBJ2-3; D possibly corresponds to TRBD1 (5 bases). Germline lookup yields CDR1 SQVTM and CDR2 ANQGSEA. V lost 4 bases and J lost 4, with 12 bases in between. This CDR3 comprises 13 residues. CDR3 sequence: CSVAFRGADTQYF. Written as DNA, the CDR3 is TGCAGCGTTGCGTTTAGGGGCGCAGATACGCAGTATTTT.

This clonotype was counted only a few times. The chain combines TRBV29-1 with TRBJ2-3; TRBD2 matches 7 bases. From germline, CDR1 is SQVTM and CDR2 ANQGSEA. The V segment lost 3 bases and the J segment 4 bases; nucleotides outside the gene matches: 10. This CDR3 is 15 amino acids long. CDR3 in DNA: TGCAGCGTTGATTTAATGGGCGGGAGCCCAGATACGCAGTATTTT. Translation: CSVDLMGGSPDTQYF.

V usage is TRBV3-1 and J usage is TRBJ2-2; 7 nucleotides agree with TRBD2. Losses at the gene ends were 6 bases for V and 7 bases for J; bases not matched to a gene: 5. From germline, CDR1 is LGHDT and CDR2 YNNKEL (reference sequence). The CDR3 runs 13 residues. The CDR3, as DNA: TGTGCCAGCAGGGGAGGGACCGGCGGGGAGCTGTTTTTT. Translation: CASRGGTGGELFF.

The chain uses TRBV24-1 and TRBJ2-2, with D maybe TRBD2 (6 bases). The CDR3 extends over 15 amino acids. V was shortened by 4 bases and J by 9 bases, with 17 bases between the two germline ends. Looked up from germline, CDR1 is KGHDR and CDR2 is SFDVKD. This chain's CDR3 is CATSDPGLTVRELFF. Written as DNA, the CDR3 is TGTGCCACCAGTGACCCGGGACTCACAGTCCGGGAGCTGTTTTTT.

This chain uses TRBV7-2 with TRBJ2-7; 7 positions match TRBD1. J lost 12 bases, V lost 6 bases, and 8 bases had no gene match. The CDR3 contains 11 residues. Germline lookup yields CDR1 SGHTA and CDR2 FQGNSA. The CDR3 DNA is TGTGCCAGCAGTTCTGACAGGGCGGCGTACTTC. Translated, it gives CASSSDRAAYF.

A few counts support this clonotype. V and J are TRBV12-3 or TRBV12-4 and TRBJ2-5; the D call may be TRBD1 or TRBD2 (6 bases each). V dropped 6 bases and J dropped 5 bases, with 13 bases sitting between them. The CDR3 runs to 13 residues. CDR3 region: CASSGGRGETQYF. The CDR3 nucleotides are TGTGCCAGCAGCGGGGGCAGGGGCGAGACCCAGTACTTC.

The sample holds a few counts of this clonotype. The V and J genes are TRBV12-3 or TRBV12-4 and TRBJ2-2; D is tentatively TRBD1 or TRBD2 (7 bases each). Trimming left V 6 bases short and J 6 bases short, with 14 bases between. This CDR3 is 14 amino acids long. CDR3 in amino acids: CASRAGQGAGELFF. DNA for the CDR3: TGTGCCAGCAGAGCGGGGCAGGGGGCCGGGGAGCTGTTTTTT.

This clonotype was detected a few times. The CDR3: CASSFGQSRNQPQHF. The CDR3 DNA is TGTGCCAGCAGCTTCGGACAGAGCCGCAATCAGCCCCAGCATTTT. The V gene is TRBV7-2, the J gene TRBJ1-5, with TRBD1 as a possible D gene (6 bases). Trimming shortened V by 3 bases and J by 2 bases, and 11 bases separated the two germline ends. Germline V lookup: CDR1 SGHTA, CDR2 FQGNSA. The CDR3 sequence is 15 residues long.

The chain has TRBV7-2 and TRBJ2-7; TRBD1 is a possible D gene (5 bases). Trimming took 5 bases from V and 4 from J, leaving 21 bases between them. The V gene's germline CDR1 is SGHTA and CDR2 FQGNSA. The CDR3 spans 16 residues. The DNA of the CDR3 is TGTGCCAGCAGCCCGTCGGTGCAGGGTTGGGGTTACGAGCAGTACTTC. Translated: CASSPSVQGWGYEQYF.

The V and J genes are TRBV11-2 and TRBJ1-3; D is ambiguous. Germline lookup yields CDR1 SGHAT and CDR2 FQNNGV. This CDR3 comprises 13 residues. V dropped 0 bases and J dropped 5 bases, with 5 bases sitting between them. Written as DNA, the CDR3 is TGTGCCAGCAGCTTAGACAGGAGAAACACCATATATTTT. This encodes CASSLDRRNTIYF.

The chain uses TRBV6-1 and TRBJ2-3; D might be TRBD1 (6 bases). V dropped 4 bases and J dropped 4 bases, with 18 bases sitting between them. The CDR3 totals 16 residues. CDR1 is MNHNS, CDR2 SASEGT, per germline. The CDR3: CASSAFGLQGPDTQYF. CDR3 nucleotide sequence: TGTGCCAGCAGTGCGTTCGGGTTACAGGGACCAGATACGCAGTATTTT.

This clonotype was observed a few times. The gene calls are TRBV7-9 and TRBJ2-7; TRBD1 matches at 8 bases. V trimming: 5 bases; J trimming: 2 bases; junction bases outside the gene matches: 8. Per germline, CDR1 SEHNR and CDR2 FQNEAQ (reference sequence). The CDR3 has 15 residues. CDR3: CASSGRGLGTYEQYF. The CDR3 nucleotides are TGTGCCAGCAGCGGCAGGGGGCTGGGAACCTACGAGCAGTACTTC.

This clonotype appeared many times. The chain is built from TRBV10-3 and TRBJ2-3, with 8 bases aligning to TRBD2. V lost 4 bases to trimming and J lost 4 bases; unmatched junction nucleotides: 7. The CDR3 is 15 amino acids. Germline V gene data show CDR1 as ENHRY and CDR2 as SYGVKD. The CDR3 loop is CAISGAGVLADTQYF. The DNA of the CDR3 is TGTGCCATCAGTGGAGCGGGAGTCCTCGCAGATACGCAGTATTTT.

This clonotype occurred a few times. The chain combines TRBV4-1 with TRBJ1-1; a possible D gene is TRBD1 (5 bases). The V gene's germline CDR1 is MGHRA and CDR2 YSYEKL. V lost 2 bases and J 5 bases, leaving 12 bases between the germline ends. This CDR3 has 14 amino acids. The CDR3 protein is CASSQWDPFTEAFF. The CDR3 DNA follows: TGCGCCAGCAGCCAATGGGACCCGTTTACTGAAGCTTTCTTT.

Only a few counts were recorded for this clonotype. This chain uses TRBV4-3 with TRBJ1-4, with 10 bases that match TRBD1. Germline CDR1 and CDR2: LGHNA and YSLEER. The ends lost 4 bases at V and 7 bases at J; junction bases unmatched: 6. This CDR3 region has 15 residues. In DNA, the CDR3 is TGCGCCAGCAGCCCGATGGACAGGGGGTTTGAAAAACTGTTTTTT. Protein sequence: CASSPMDRGFEKLFF.

The V and J genes are TRBV7-8 and TRBJ2-7, with D maybe TRBD2 (6 bases). This CDR3 has 15 residues. Trimming removed 0 bases at V and 6 bases at J, with 15 bases between. The germline V gene encodes CDR1 SGHVS and CDR2 FQNEAQ. As DNA, the CDR3 is TGTGCCAGCAGCTTAGCGGAAGTAGCGGTATCCGAGCAGTACTTC. Translated, it gives CASSLAEVAVSEQYF. Together with reference TRBV7-8 and TRBJ2-7, the CDR3 gives the full variable domain: GAGVSQSPRYKVAKRGQDVALRCDPISGHVSLFWYQQALGQGPEFLTYFQNEAQLDKSGLPSDRFFAERPEGSVSTLKIQRTQQEDSAVYLCASSLAEVAVSEQYFGPGTRLTVT.

The V call is TRBV7-8, the J call TRBJ2-4, with a possible D match to TRBD1 (6 bases). Looked up from germline, CDR1 is SGHVS and CDR2 is FQNEAQ. The CDR3 runs to 18 residues. Trimming removed 5 bases from V and 0 bases from J, with 20 bases in between. The CDR3 bases are TGTGCCAGCAGCCGCCCCAGGGGTCAAGATCTAGCCAAAAACATTCAGTACTTC. Its translation is CASSRPRGQDLAKNIQYF.